This T cell receptor (beta chain) emerged from a study of blood T cell repertoires in COVID-19. Study background: Samples taken during acute and convalescent COVID-19 were collected in the United States, Italy and Spain. Sample material is recorded as cDNA or gDNA derived from T cells, B-cell-depleted T cells, or PBMCs.

Germline V lookup: CDR1 MDHEN, CDR2 SYDVKM. The length of the CDR3 is 15 residues. The junction had 8 bases not matched to a gene; V was cut back by 6 bases and J by 9 bases. How the authors handled the data: For nucleated cells, counts were estimated from reference gene primer amplification. Method: immunoSEQ multiplex PCR; TCRdb's copy keeps in-frame clones and lacks some. V, J and clone size were drawn from that table, and D and trimming were deduced from the DNA. The sample has around 170,000 clones; approximately 80% are singletons. The rearrangement uses TRBV28 and TRBJ2-1; 13 nucleotides agree with TRBD2. The sample taken for sequencing was peripheral blood. This TCR derives from a man in his sixties or seventies who had recovered from COVID-19. The CDR3 bases are TGTGCCAGCAGGACTAGCGGGAGGACGGTTGGTGAGCAGTTCTTC. Protein product: CASRTSGRTVGEQFF. The full variable domain, completed using reference TRBV28 and TRBJ2-1, is DVKVTQSSRYLVKRTGEKVFLECVQDMDHENMFWYRQDPGLGLRLIYFSYDVKMKEKGDIPEGYSVSREKKERFSLILESASTNQTSMYLCASRTSGRTVGEQFFGPGTRLTVL.